This T cell receptor beta chain is drawn from a study of blood T cell repertoires in COVID-19. Germline CDR1 LGHNA, CDR2 YNFKEQ. Trimming shortened V by 4 bases and J by 6 bases, and 18 bases separated the two germline ends. The CDR3 runs to 15 residues. TCRdb keeps only in-frame clones here, not all; method: immunoSEQ multiplex PCR. The profile covers about 100,000 clones, with about four fifths appearing a single time and 4% to 5.5% taken by the ten largest. The chain recombines TRBV4-2 with TRBJ1-1, with D perhaps TRBD1 (6 bases). The sample comprised peripheral blood. This receptor was taken from a man of 80 years or more with COVID-19, enrolled during active disease. This CDR3 is CASSPYDRLGAEAFF. DNA for the CDR3: TGTGCCAGCAGCCCCTACGACAGGCTCGGGGCTGAAGCTTTCTTT.